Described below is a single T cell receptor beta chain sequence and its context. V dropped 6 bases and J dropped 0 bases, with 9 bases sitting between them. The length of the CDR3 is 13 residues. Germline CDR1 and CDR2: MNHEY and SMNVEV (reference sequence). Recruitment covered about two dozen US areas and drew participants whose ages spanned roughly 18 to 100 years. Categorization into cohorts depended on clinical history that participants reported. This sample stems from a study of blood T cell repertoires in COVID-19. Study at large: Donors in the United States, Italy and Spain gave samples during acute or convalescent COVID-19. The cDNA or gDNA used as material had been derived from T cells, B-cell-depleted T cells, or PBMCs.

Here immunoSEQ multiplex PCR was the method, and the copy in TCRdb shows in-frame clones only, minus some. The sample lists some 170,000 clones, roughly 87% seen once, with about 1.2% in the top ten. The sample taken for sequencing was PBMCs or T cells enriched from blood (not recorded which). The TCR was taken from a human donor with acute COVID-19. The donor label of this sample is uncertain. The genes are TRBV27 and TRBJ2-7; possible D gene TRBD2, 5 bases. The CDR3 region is CASSSGSSYEQYF. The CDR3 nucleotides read TGTGCCAGCAGCTCGGGGAGCTCCTACGAGCAGTACTTC.